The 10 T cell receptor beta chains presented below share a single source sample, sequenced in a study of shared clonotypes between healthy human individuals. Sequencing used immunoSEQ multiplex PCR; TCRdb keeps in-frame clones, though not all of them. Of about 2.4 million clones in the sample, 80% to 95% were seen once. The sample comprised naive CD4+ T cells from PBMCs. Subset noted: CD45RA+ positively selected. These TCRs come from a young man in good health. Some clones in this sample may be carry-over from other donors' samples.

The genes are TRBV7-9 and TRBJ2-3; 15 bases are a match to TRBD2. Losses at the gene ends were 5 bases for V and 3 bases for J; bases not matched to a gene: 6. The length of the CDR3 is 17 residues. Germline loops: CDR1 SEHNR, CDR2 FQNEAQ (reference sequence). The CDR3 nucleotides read TGTGCCAGCAGCGGATGGACTAGCGGGAGGGCGACAGATACGCAGTATTTT. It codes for CASSGWTSGRATDTQYF.

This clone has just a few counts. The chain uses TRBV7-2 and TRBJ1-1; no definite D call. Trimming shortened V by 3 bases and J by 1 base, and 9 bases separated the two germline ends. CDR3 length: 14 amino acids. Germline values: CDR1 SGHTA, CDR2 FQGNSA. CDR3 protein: CASSLIGRNTEAFF. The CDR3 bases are TGTGCCAGCAGCTTGATAGGACGGAACACTGAAGCTTTCTTT. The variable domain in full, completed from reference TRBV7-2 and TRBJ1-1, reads GAGVSQSPSNKVTEKGKDVELRCDPISGHTALYWYRQSLGQGLEFLIYFQGNSAPDKSGLPSDRFSAERTGGSVSTLTIQRTQQEDSAVYLCASSLIGRNTEAFFGQGTRLTVV.

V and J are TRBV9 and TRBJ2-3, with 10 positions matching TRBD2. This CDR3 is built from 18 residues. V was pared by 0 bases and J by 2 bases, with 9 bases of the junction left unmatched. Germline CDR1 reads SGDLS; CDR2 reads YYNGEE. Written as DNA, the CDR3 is TGTGCCAGCAGCGTAGGTTCGGGACTAGCGAGACCCACAGATACGCAGTATTTT. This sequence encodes CASSVGSGLARPTDTQYF.

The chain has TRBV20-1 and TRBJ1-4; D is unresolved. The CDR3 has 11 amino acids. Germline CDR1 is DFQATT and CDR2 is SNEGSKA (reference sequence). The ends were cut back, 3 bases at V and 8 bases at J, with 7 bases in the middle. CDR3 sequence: CSASRLEKLFF. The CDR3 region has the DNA TGCAGTGCTAGTCGGTTGGAAAAACTGTTTTTT.

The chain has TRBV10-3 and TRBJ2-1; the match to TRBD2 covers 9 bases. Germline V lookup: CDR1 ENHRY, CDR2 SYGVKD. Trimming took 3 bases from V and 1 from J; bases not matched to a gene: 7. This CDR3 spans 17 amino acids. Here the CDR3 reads CAISDRLAEISYNEQFF. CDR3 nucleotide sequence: TGTGCCATCAGTGACCGACTAGCGGAGATTTCCTACAATGAGCAGTTCTTC.

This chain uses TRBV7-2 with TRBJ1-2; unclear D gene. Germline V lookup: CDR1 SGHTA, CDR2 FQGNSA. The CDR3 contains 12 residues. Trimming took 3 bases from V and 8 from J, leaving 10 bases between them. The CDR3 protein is CASSFYAGGYTF. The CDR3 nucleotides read TGTGCCAGCAGCTTTTACGCGGGGGGCTACACCTTC.

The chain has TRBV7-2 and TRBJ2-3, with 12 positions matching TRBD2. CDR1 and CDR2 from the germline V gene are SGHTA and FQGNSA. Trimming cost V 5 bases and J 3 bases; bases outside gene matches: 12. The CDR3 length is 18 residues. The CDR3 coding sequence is TGTGCCAGCAGCCCGCCGCCTAGCGGGAGGGCCGCGACAGATACGCAGTATTTT. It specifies CASSPPPSGRAATDTQYF.

CDR3 sequence: CASSLEGRNIQYF. As DNA, the CDR3 is TGTGCCAGCAGCTTAGAGGGACGAAACATTCAGTACTTC. The chain has TRBV7-8 and TRBJ2-4; possibly TRBD1 or TRBD2 for D (5 bases each). Germline CDR1 reads SGHVS; CDR2 reads FQNEAQ. Between the trimmed V and J ends, which lost 1 base and 6 bases, there was a span of 7 bases. This CDR3 region has 13 residues.

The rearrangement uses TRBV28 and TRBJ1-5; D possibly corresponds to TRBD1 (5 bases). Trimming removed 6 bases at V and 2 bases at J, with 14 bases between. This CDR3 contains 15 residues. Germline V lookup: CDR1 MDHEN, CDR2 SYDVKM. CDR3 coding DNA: TGTGCCAGCAGCCTTGGGGGGGTGGGCAATCAGCCCCAGCATTTT. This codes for CASSLGGVGNQPQHF.

The CDR3 here is CASSESSPGPQHF. The CDR3 DNA reads TGTGCCAGCAGTGAGTCATCCCCGGGGCCCCAGCATTTT. The chain joins TRBV2 to TRBJ1-5; D ambiguous. V lost 3 bases and J lost 9, with 12 bases in between. The CDR3 totals 13 residues. From germline, CDR1 is SNHLY and CDR2 FYNNEI.